This record covers a single TCR beta chain. At the time of sampling, donors were nominally healthy, though unrecorded immune exposures were likely. The sample belongs to a study of cytomegalovirus exposure and HLA in healthy donors. Primers included in the PCR were 60 Vbeta and 13 Jbeta primers. Generated by immunoSEQ multiplex PCR, the TCRdb table keeps only in-frame clones and is missing some. The sample lists 120,000 or so clones, approximately 80% seen once, with around 3.2% in the top ten. Trimming cost V 4 bases and J 3 bases, with 19 bases left between them. CDR1 LNHDA and CDR2 SQIVND come from the germline V gene (reference sequence). The CDR3 is 16 amino acids.

The sample was PBMCs. This TCR was sampled from an older woman in good health and CMV-seropositive. The V gene is TRBV19, the J gene TRBJ2-7; D perhaps matches TRBD1 (6 bases). The CDR3 sequence is CASSSAWFGQNYEQYF. CDR3 bases: TGTGCCAGTAGTAGCGCCTGGTTCGGACAGAACTACGAGCAGTACTTC.